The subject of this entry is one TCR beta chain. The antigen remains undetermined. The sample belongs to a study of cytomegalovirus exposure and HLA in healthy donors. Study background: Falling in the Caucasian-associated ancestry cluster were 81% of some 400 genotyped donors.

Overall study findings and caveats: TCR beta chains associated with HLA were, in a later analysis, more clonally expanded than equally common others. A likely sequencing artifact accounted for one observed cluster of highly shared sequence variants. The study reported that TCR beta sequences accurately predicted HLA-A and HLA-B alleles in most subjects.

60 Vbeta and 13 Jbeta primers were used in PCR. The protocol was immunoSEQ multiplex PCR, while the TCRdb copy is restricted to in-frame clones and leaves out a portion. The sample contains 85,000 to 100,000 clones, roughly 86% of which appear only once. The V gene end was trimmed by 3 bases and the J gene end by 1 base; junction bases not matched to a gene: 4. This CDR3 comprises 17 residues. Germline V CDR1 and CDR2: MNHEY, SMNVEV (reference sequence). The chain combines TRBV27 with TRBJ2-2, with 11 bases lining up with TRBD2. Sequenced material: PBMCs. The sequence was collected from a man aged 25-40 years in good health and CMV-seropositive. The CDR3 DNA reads TGTGCCAGCAGTTTTTCCGGGACTAGCGGGAACACCGGGGAGCTGTTTTTT. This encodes CASSFSGTSGNTGELFF.